This T cell receptor (beta chain) comes out of a study of T-cell memory formation after mild COVID-19. Across the whole study: There were largely donor-specific TCR clusters.

TCRdb reprocessed the 5' RACE reads with MiXCR, giving one entry per CDR3 protein. The data contain around 65,000 distinct CDR3 sequences, about a tenth of them singletons. A word on this clonotype: The antigen is undetermined. One junction end disagrees with the germline gene, perhaps due to a read error.

The study's findings and limits: Those CD4+ clones that contracted were mainly in CM and EM (CD8+ ones in EMRA).

The specimen sequenced was PBMCs or a T cell subset sorted from them (not recorded which). This clonotype originated in a man aged 18 to 35 who had mild COVID-19 (a few samples of this study predate the infection). Cell type and time point are not known.

The CDR3: CSVRLVSETQYF. CDR3 nucleotide sequence: TGCAGTGTTAGACTAGTTTCGGAGACCCAGTACTTC. The J gene is TRBJ2-5, the V gene TRBV20-1; tentative D call: TRBD2 (6 bases). The length of the CDR3 is 12 residues. Germline CDR1 and CDR2: DFQATT and SNEGSKA (reference sequence).